The entry that follows covers one TCR beta chain sequence. This clonotype was picked up many times. What this receptor recognizes is not known. No base qualities exist here, and no much larger clone lies one base off it. These data come from a study of response to subunit inactivated influenza vaccine (dated by TCRdb to 2016 to 2019). For context, the study as a whole: Deep quantitative T cell receptor repertoire profiling was used in the study to track responses to a trivalent subunit inactivated influenza vaccine. Results and caveats for the whole study, not just this receptor: The authors proposed that each seasonal influenza vaccination may bring in only a limited number of new T cells.

Libraries were constructed by RT-PCR. For sequencing, an Illumina HiSeq 2500 was employed. TCRdb applied fastp at Q25 and MiXCR to the public reads, then kept only in-frame beta chains. CDR3 protein sequences are deduplicated, and each keeps its most common genes and DNA. This sample is represented by 450,000 to 700,000 distinct CDR3 sequences; approximately 15% of them were singletons. Clones ranked in the top ten supply roughly 11% of the sample. CDR1 and CDR2, per the germline V gene, are MNHNS and SASEGT. V lost 5 bases and J lost 4 bases; the stretch between them is 14 bases long. Counted from cysteine to phenylalanine, this CDR3 has 15 amino acids. Solely the CDR3 DNA is kept, with 45 bases framed from the first base.

The receptor was derived from a man in his fifties who received an inactivated influenza vaccine. Donor details come from another sample of the same person, matched by shared clones. The chain couples TRBV6-1 to TRBJ2-2, with a tentative D gene TRBD2 over 5 matching bases. The sample consisted of PBMCs from blood, taken about 13 days after vaccination. The sequenced DNA is TGTGCCAGCAGTCCGTTATCGGGGATCACCGGGGAGCTGTTTTTT. This encodes CASSPLSGITGELFF.